This TCR beta chain was identified during a study of T-cell reconstitution after alpha-beta-depleted transplantation in children (dated by TCRdb to about 2016). For context, the study as a whole: Using TCR repertoire profiling, the study quantitatively followed how T-cell immune reconstitution unfolded in children after TCRalphabeta/CD19-depleted allogeneic hematopoietic cell transplantation.

This clonotype has ten or more counts. It has no known antigen specificity. No clone much larger than this one lies a single base away; base qualities are absent. The CDR3 numbers 18 residues from cysteine through phenylalanine. Just CDR3 DNA is preserved here, 54 bases in frame from base 1. After removal of 5 bases from V and 1 base from J, the junction retains 10 bases not matched to a gene. The germline V gene gives CDR1 as WSHSY and CDR2 as SAAADI. The method was PCR. The sample was run on an Illumina HiSeq 2500. To normalize quantification of the TCRbeta repertoire, the TCR libraries were built with molecular barcoding that relied on unique molecular identifiers. Through fastp at Q25 and MiXCR, TCRdb rebuilt clones from the public reads, retaining in-frame beta chains. All rows with the same CDR3 protein become a single entry with the most common DNA and genes. The sample table holds 150,000 to 250,000 distinct CDR3 sequences, of which 14% to 15% were seen once. The ten largest clonotypes hold around 14% of the sample.

The sequencing used PBMCs from the stem cell graft donor, collected from the stem cell graft. The receptor chain draws on TRBV10-2 and TRBJ1-6; a stretch of 8 junction bases matches TRBD1. The origin of this receptor is a human donor who donated a stem cell graft to a child with acute lymphoblastic leukemia. The CDR3 region has the sequence CASSTPGQGRSYNSPLHF. The sequence in DNA is TGCGCCAGCAGTACACCAGGACAGGGTCGGTCCTATAATTCACCCCTCCACTTT.